The 17 T cell receptor beta chains below come from one sample, sequenced in a study of human T cells and chemical hapten exposure. TCRdb redid the calling of the RACE reads with MiXCR, one entry per CDR3 protein. The sample includes about 71,000 distinct CDR3 sequences, over 7.5% of them seen just once. This sample's time point: patch test 1, 2 weeks after DPC sensitization. Treatment defined: therapeutic diphenylcyclopropenone sensitization with weekly scalp DPC. Specimen: whole blood, collected in connection with sensitization to the hapten diphenylcyclopropenone (DPC). The receptors come from a woman aged 40 to 50 with alopecia areata. Some clones in this sample may be carry-over from other donors' samples.

Many counts were recorded for this clonotype. CDR3 residues: CASSPGDMGRKQFF. CDR3 sequence (DNA): TGTGCCAGCTCACCGGGTGACATGGGGAGGAAGCAGTTCTTC. The chain recombines TRBV18 with TRBJ2-1; D may be TRBD2 (6 bases). From germline, CDR1 is KGHSH and CDR2 LQKENI. The CDR3 is made up of 14 amino acids. The V end was cut by 3 bases, the J end by 11 bases, with 17 bases between. The full variable domain, rest sourced from reference TRBV18 and TRBJ2-1, is NAGVMQNPRHLVRRRGQEARLRCSPMKGHSHVYWYRQLPEEGLKFMVYLQKENIIDESGMPKERFSAEFPKEGPSILRIQQVVRGDSAAYFCASSPGDMGRKQFFGPGTRLTVL.

This clonotype was seen repeatedly, ten times or more. The CDR3 region has the DNA TGTGCCAGCAGCTTAAGGGACGAACAAAGGCAGGGAGATGCGGATGGCTACACCTTC. This translates into CASSLRDEQRQGDADGYTF. V is TRBV7-9 and J is TRBJ1-2; a possible D gene is TRBD1 (5 bases). The CDR3 is 19 residues long. Trimming removed 2 bases at V and 6 bases at J, with 28 bases between. Germline CDR1 reads SEHNR; CDR2 reads FQNEAQ (reference sequence).

This clonotype was seen ten or more times. The chain recombines TRBV7-2 with TRBJ2-3, with D tentatively TRBD2 (5 bases). The CDR3 length is 15 residues. The germline gives CDR1 SGHTA, CDR2 FQGNSA. The V end lost 2 bases, the J end lost 5 bases, and 14 bases lay between the germline ends. The CDR3, as DNA: TGTGCCAGCAGCTTAAGGGAGACACCCGTAGATACGCAGTATTTT. Translation: CASSLRETPVDTQYF.

A few counts support this clonotype. The chain employs TRBV7-2 and TRBJ2-4; no definite D call. The length of the CDR3 is 12 residues. CDR1 is SGHTA, CDR2 FQGNSA, per germline. The V end was cut by 5 bases, the J end by 10 bases, with 12 bases between. CDR3 sequence: CASSHGRGIQYF. CDR3 in DNA: TGTGCCAGCAGCCACGGACGAGGAATTCAGTACTTC.

Only a few counts were recorded for this clonotype. The chain carries TRBV2 and TRBJ1-5; TRBD1 matches at 7 bases. V was clipped by 2 bases and J by 0 bases; unmatched bases: 4. The germline V gene has CDR1 SNHLY and CDR2 FYNNEI. This CDR3 region has 16 residues. CDR3 nucleotides: TGTGCCAGCAGTGAATTGGGGACAGTTAGCAATCAGCCCCAGCATTTT. As protein: CASSELGTVSNQPQHF.

The chain carries TRBV20-1 and TRBJ2-3, with 9 bases fitting TRBD1. Germline trimming cut 1 base from V and 0 bases from J; bases unmatched to any gene: 8. The CDR3 extends over 17 amino acids. Looked up from germline, CDR1 is DFQATT and CDR2 is SNEGSKA (reference sequence). The CDR3 nucleotides are TGCAGTGCTAGAGGGGGACAGGGAGCTTCTAGCACAGATACGCAGTATTTT. This translates into CSARGGQGASSTDTQYF.

V is TRBV7-9 and J is TRBJ2-3, with D unclear. This CDR3 has 12 amino acids. Per germline, CDR1 SEHNR and CDR2 FQNEAQ (reference sequence). With 1 base removed from V and 9 bases from J, the gap between germline ends came to 8 bases. CDR3 region: CASSLEGTTQYF. The CDR3 DNA follows: TGTGCCAGCAGCTTAGAGGGCACCACGCAGTATTTT.

The V gene is TRBV20-1, the J gene TRBJ1-2, with D perhaps matching TRBD1 (5 bases). The CDR3 sequence is 15 residues long. With 6 bases removed from V and 6 bases from J, the gap between germline ends came to 23 bases. Germline V gives CDR1 DFQATT, CDR2 SNEGSKA (reference sequence). The DNA of the CDR3 is TGCAGTGCATTCTGGACAACCCCTCTGAGGGATGGCTACACCTTC. Translating it yields CSAFWTTPLRDGYTF.

This clonotype was seen more than once but under ten times. The V gene is TRBV30, the J gene TRBJ1-6; no clear D gene. V lost 5 bases and J lost 10, with 12 bases in between. From germline, CDR1 is GTSNPN and CDR2 SVGIG (reference sequence). CDR3 length: 12 residues. CDR3 protein: CAWDGPGSPLHF. The CDR3 nucleotides are TGTGCCTGGGACGGACCGGGGTCACCCCTCCACTTT.

This chain connects TRBV30 to TRBJ1-5; 11 bases align to TRBD1. The CDR3 extends over 13 amino acids. Germline CDR1 and CDR2: GTSNPN and SVGIG (reference sequence). V lost 6 bases, J lost 3 bases, and 1 base stayed unmatched. CDR3: CACGQGANQPQHF. The CDR3 DNA sequence: TGTGCCTGTGGACAGGGGGCCAATCAGCCCCAGCATTTT.

V gene TRBV11-3 combines with J gene TRBJ2-3, with 7 bases lining up with TRBD2. This CDR3 has 15 residues. Germline CDR1 SGHNT, CDR2 YENEEA. Germline trimming cut 5 bases from V and 4 bases from J; bases unmatched to any gene: 9. The CDR3 loop reads CASSQGGTIADTQYF. In DNA, the CDR3 is TGTGCCAGCAGCCAAGGCGGGACTATCGCAGATACGCAGTATTTT.

This clonotype was seen at least ten times. V and J are TRBV5-1 and TRBJ2-5; 8 bases match TRBD1. CDR1 and CDR2 from the germline V gene are SGHRS and YFSETQ. The CDR3 covers 14 residues. J was trimmed by 5 bases and V by 1 base; bases with no gene match: 4. The CDR3 region has the DNA TGCGCCAGCAGCTTGCAGGGGGCGCAGGAGACCCAGTACTTC. It translates to CASSLQGAQETQYF. Full variable domain (outside the CDR3, taken from reference TRBV5-1 and TRBJ2-5): KAGVTQTPRYLIKTRGQQVTLSCSPISGHRSVSWYQQTPGQGLQFLFEYFSETQRNKGNFPGRFSGRQFSNSRSEMNVSTLELGDSALYLCASSLQGAQETQYFGPGTRLLVL.

The genes are TRBV18 and TRBJ2-1; tentatively, D is TRBD1 (5 bases). Trimming removed 5 bases at V and 8 bases at J, with 13 bases between. The germline V gene has CDR1 KGHSH and CDR2 LQKENI. CDR3 length: 13 residues. The CDR3 DNA sequence: TGTGCCAGCTCAGTCGTACCCAGGGATGAGCAGTTCTTC. Residues: CASSVVPRDEQFF.

This chain links TRBV18 with TRBJ2-7; D may correspond to TRBD1 or TRBD2 (5 bases each). The germline gives CDR1 KGHSH, CDR2 LQKENI. The CDR3 extends over 13 amino acids. Deletions cut 2 bases from V and 4 bases from J, with 9 bases between. CDR3 sequence: CASSPGGPYEQYF. Written as DNA, the CDR3 is TGTGCCAGCTCACCAGGGGGACCGTACGAGCAGTACTTC.

This clonotype was recorded many times. The chain recombines TRBV6-5 with TRBJ2-1; D unresolved. Looked up from germline, CDR1 is MNHEY and CDR2 is SVGAGI. V was clipped by 6 bases and J by 9 bases, with 18 bases between them. CDR3 size: 14 residues. CDR3 protein: CASSKFQFSVEQFF. DNA for the CDR3: TGTGCCAGCAGCAAATTCCAGTTTAGTGTTGAGCAGTTCTTC.

This clonotype was seen only a few times. V and J are TRBV6-4 and TRBJ2-3, with D hard to call. This CDR3 spans 14 amino acids. In germline, CDR1 is MRHNA, CDR2 SNTAGT. V lost 3 bases to trimming and J lost 4 bases, with 11 bases between them. As DNA, the CDR3 is TGTGCCAGCAGTGAATTACAGAGCTCAGATACGCAGTATTTT. It is translated as CASSELQSSDTQYF.

The rearrangement joins TRBV4-1 to TRBJ2-1, with D perhaps TRBD2 (7 bases). This CDR3 region has 17 residues. Germline CDR1 MGHRA, CDR2 YSYEKL. Trimming shortened V by 2 bases and J by 6 bases, and 20 bases separated the two germline ends. CDR3 in DNA: TGCGCCAGCAGCCAACTCGTGGGGGCTAGCGGAGCCAATGAGCAGTTCTTC. It encodes CASSQLVGASGANEQFF.